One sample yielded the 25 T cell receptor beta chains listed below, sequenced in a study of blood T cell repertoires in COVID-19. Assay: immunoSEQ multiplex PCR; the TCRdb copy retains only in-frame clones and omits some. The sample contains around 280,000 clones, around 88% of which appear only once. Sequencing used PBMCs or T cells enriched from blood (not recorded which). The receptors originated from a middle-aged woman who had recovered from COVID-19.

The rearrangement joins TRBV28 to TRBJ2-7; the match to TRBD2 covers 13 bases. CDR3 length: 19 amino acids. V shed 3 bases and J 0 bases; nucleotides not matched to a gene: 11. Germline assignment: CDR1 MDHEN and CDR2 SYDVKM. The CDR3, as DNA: TGTGCCAGCAGTTTCCCCAATTCCGGGACTAGCGGGAACTCCTACGAGCAGTACTTC. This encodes CASSFPNSGTSGNSYEQYF.

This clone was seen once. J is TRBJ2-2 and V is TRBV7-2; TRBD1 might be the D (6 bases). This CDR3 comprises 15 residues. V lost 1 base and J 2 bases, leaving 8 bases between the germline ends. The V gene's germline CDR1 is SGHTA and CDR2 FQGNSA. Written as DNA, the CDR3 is TGTGCCAGCAGCTTAGAGGGGGTCAACACCGGGGAGCTGTTTTTT. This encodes CASSLEGVNTGELFF.

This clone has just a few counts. The CDR3 region is CASRERSSYEQYF. The DNA for the CDR3 is TGTGCCAGCAGGGAGAGGAGCTCCTACGAGCAGTACTTC. The chain links TRBV12-3 or TRBV12-4 to TRBJ2-7, with D unresolved. This CDR3 comprises 13 residues. The V end lost 6 bases, the J end lost 0 bases, and 9 bases lay between the germline ends.

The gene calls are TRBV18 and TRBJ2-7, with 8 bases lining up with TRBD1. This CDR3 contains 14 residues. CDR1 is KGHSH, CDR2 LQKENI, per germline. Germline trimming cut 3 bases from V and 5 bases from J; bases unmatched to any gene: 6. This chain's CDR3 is CASSPGQGKDEQYF. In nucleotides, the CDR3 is TGTGCCAGCTCACCTGGACAGGGTAAGGACGAGCAGTACTTC.

CDR3 DNA sequence: TGTGCCGGCCGGGACAGGCCAAACACCGGGGAGCTGTTTTTT. Amino acid sequence: CAGRDRPNTGELFF. The chain has TRBV19 and TRBJ2-2; 8 bases line up with TRBD1. The germline CDR1 and CDR2 sequences are LNHDA and SQIVND (reference sequence). The junction had 7 bases not matched to a gene; V was cut back by 11 bases and J by 2 bases. The CDR3 totals 14 residues.

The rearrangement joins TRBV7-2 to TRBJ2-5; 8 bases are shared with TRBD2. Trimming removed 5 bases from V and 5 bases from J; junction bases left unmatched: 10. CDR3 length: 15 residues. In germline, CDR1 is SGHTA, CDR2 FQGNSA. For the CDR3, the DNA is TGTGCCAGCAGCCCAACCTTCAGCGGGAGCGAGACCCAGTACTTC. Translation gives CASSPTFSGSETQYF.

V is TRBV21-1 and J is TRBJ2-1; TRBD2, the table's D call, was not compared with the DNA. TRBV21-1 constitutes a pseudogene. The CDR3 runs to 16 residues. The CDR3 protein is CASSKGSGHLYNEQFF. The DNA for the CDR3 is TGTGCCAGCAGCAAAGGGAGCGGGCACCTCTACAATGAGCAGTTCTTC.

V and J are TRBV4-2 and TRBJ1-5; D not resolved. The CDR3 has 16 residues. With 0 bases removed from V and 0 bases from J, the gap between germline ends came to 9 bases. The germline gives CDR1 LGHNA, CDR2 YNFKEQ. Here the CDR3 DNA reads TGTGCCAGCAGCCAAGATGACACACCTAGCAATCAGCCCCAGCATTTT. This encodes CASSQDDTPSNQPQHF.

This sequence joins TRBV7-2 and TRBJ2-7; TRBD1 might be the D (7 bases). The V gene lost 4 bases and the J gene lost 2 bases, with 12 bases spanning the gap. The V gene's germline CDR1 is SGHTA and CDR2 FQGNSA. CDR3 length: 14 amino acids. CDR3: CASSSQGGPYEQYF. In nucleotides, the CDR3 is TGTGCCAGCAGCTCGCAGGGGGGCCCCTACGAGCAGTACTTC.

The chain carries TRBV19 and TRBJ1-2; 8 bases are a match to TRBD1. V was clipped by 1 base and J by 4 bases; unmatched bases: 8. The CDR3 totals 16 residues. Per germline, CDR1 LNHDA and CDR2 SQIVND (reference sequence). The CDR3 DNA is TGTGCCAGTAGTATAGTCGGACAGGGACTCTTCTATGGCTACACCTTC. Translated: CASSIVGQGLFYGYTF.

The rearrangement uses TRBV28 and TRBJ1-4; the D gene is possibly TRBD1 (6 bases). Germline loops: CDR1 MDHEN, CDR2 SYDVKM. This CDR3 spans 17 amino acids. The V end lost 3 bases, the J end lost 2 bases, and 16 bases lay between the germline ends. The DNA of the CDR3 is TGTGCCAGCAGTTTCCCGGGACAACGCGCGACTAATGAAAAACTGTTTTTT. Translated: CASSFPGQRATNEKLFF. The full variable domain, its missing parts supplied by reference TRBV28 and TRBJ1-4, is DVKVTQSSRYLVKRTGEKVFLECVQDMDHENMFWYRQDPGLGLRLIYFSYDVKMKEKGDIPEGYSVSREKKERFSLILESASTNQTSMYLCASSFPGQRATNEKLFFGSGTQLSVL.

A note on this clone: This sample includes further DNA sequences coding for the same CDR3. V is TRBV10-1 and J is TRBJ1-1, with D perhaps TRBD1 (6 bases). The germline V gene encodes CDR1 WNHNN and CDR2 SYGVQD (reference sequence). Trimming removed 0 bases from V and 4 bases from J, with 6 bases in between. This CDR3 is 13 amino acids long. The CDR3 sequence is CASSESGGTEAFF. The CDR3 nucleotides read TGCGCCAGCAGTGAGTCAGGGGGCACTGAAGCTTTCTTT.

DNA of the CDR3: TGTGCCAGCAGTTACCAAGCAGGTCCCAATCAGCCCCAGCATTTT. Translating gives CASSYQAGPNQPQHF. The chain combines TRBV28 with TRBJ1-5, with no clear D. V dropped 4 bases and J dropped 3 bases, with 13 bases sitting between them. Germline-derived CDR1 and CDR2 are MDHEN and SYDVKM. The CDR3 loop spans 15 amino acids. Full variable domain (outside the CDR3, taken from reference TRBV28 and TRBJ1-5): DVKVTQSSRYLVKRTGEKVFLECVQDMDHENMFWYRQDPGLGLRLIYFSYDVKMKEKGDIPEGYSVSREKKERFSLILESASTNQTSMYLCASSYQAGPNQPQHFGDGTRLSIL.

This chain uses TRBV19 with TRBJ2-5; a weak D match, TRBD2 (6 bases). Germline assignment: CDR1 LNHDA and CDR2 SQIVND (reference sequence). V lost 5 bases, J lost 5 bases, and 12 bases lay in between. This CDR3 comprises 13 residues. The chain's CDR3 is CASSLGGGETQYF. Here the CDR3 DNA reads TGTGCCAGTAGTTTGGGGGGTGGGGAGACCCAGTACTTC.

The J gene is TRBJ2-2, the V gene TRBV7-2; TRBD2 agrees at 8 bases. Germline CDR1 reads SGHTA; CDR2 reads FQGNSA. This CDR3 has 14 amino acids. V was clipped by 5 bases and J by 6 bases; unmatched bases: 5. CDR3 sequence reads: CASSEGLGPGELFF. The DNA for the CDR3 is TGTGCCAGCAGCGAGGGACTAGGGCCCGGGGAGCTGTTTTTT.

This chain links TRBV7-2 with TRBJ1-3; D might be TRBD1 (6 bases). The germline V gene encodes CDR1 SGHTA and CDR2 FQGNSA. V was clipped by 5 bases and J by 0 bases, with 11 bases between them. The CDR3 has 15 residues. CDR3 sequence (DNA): TGTGCCAGCAGCCCACAGGGTTACTCTGGAAACACCATATATTTT. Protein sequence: CASSPQGYSGNTIYF. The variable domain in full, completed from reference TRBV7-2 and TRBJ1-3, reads GAGVSQSPSNKVTEKGKDVELRCDPISGHTALYWYRQSLGQGLEFLIYFQGNSAPDKSGLPSDRFSAERTGGSVSTLTIQRTQQEDSAVYLCASSPQGYSGNTIYFGEGSWLTVV.

CDR3 DNA sequence: TGTGCCAGCAGGCAAACACAGGGGGCAAACACCGGGGAGCTGTTTTTT. It encodes CASRQTQGANTGELFF. The chain is built from TRBV3-1 (or the pseudogene TRBV3-2) and TRBJ2-2, with 9 bases fitting TRBD1. The V segment lost 6 bases and the J segment 2 bases; nucleotides outside the gene matches: 7. From germline, CDR1 is LGHDT and CDR2 YNNKEL (reference sequence). CDR3 length equals 16 residues.

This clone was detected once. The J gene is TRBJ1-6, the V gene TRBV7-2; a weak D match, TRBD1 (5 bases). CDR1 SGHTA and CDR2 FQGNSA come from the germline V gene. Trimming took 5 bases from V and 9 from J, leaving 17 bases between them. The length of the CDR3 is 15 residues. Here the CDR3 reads CASSPDRTASSPLHF. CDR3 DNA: TGTGCCAGCAGCCCCGACAGAACCGCAAGTTCACCCCTCCACTTT.

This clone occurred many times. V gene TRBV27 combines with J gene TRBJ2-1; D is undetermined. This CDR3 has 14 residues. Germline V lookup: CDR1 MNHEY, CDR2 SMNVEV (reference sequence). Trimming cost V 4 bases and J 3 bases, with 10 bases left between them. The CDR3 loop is CASSWAVDYNEQFF. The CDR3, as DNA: TGTGCCAGCAGTTGGGCTGTCGACTACAATGAGCAGTTCTTC.

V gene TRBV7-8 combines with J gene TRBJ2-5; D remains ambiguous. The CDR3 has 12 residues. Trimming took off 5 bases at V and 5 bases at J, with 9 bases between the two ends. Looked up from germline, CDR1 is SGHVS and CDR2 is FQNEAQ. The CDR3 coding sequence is TGTGCCAGCAGCCCCCTGGCTGAGACCCAGTACTTC. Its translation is CASSPLAETQYF.

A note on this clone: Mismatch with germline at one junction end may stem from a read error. The CDR3 reads CASSLDQEYGGNF. The CDR3 DNA is TGTGCCAGCAGTTTAGATCAGGAATATGGCGGGAATTTT. This chain connects TRBV28 to TRBJ1-5; no reliable D call. Germline loops: CDR1 MDHEN, CDR2 SYDVKM. The CDR3 is made up of 13 amino acids. Looking up the rest from reference TRBV28 and TRBJ1-5 gives the full variable domain: DVKVTQSSRYLVKRTGEKVFLECVQDMDHENMFWYRQDPGLGLRLIYFSYDVKMKEKGDIPEGYSVSREKKERFSLILESASTNQTSMYLCASSLDQEYGGNFGDGTRLSIL.

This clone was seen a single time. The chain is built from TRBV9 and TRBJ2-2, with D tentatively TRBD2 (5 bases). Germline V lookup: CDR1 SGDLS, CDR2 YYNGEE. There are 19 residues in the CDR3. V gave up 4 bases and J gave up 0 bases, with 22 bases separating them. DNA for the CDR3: TGTGCCAGCAGCCCCCCGGGAAACAGTAAGGCGCCGAACACCGGGGAGCTGTTTTTT. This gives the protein CASSPPGNSKAPNTGELFF.

CDR3 in DNA: TGTGCCAGCAGCTCCCGTTGGGGTAGCGGGAGCTTCGAGACCCAGTACTTC. This codes for CASSSRWGSGSFETQYF. The J gene is TRBJ2-5, the V gene TRBV7-2; 9 nucleotides agree with TRBD2. CDR3 size: 17 residues. CDR1 and CDR2 (germline): SGHTA, FQGNSA. Unmatched junction bases numbered 14, after V lost 4 bases and J lost 5 bases.

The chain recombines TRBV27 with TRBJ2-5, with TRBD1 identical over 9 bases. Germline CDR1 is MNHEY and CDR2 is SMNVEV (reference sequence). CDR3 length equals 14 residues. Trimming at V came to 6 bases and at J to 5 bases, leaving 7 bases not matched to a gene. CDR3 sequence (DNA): TGTGCCAGCAGAGTCACAGGGGGCTGGGAGACCCAGTACTTC. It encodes CASRVTGGWETQYF.

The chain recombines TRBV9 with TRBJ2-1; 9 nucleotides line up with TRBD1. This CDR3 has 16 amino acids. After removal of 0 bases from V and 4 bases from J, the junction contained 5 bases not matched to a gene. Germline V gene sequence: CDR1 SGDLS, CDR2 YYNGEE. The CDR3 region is CASSVGQGTGYNEQFF. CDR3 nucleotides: TGTGCCAGCAGCGTAGGTCAGGGGACAGGGTACAATGAGCAGTTCTTC.